The clone carrying this T cell receptor (beta chain) counts as medium-sized by frequency. The antigen remains unidentified. The data were taken from a study of human CD8 memory T cell subsets. From germline, CDR1 is LNHDA and CDR2 SQIVND (reference sequence). The CDR3 sequence is 13 residues long. TCR beta libraries were made by UMI-labeled 5' RACE. TCRdb reprocessed the 5' RACE reads and stores each CDR3 protein as one record, lacking DNA. The sample totals around 10,000 distinct CDR3 sequences. The study, taken as a whole, reports: Chao1 estimates suggested stem-like memory T cells exceeded precursor exhausted T cells in diversity.

The V call is TRBV19, the J call TRBJ1-5. The source of this sequence is a human donor in good health. Sequenced sample: CD8+ stem-like memory T cells (TSCM and TCM) sorted from PBMCs. Specified subset: stem-like memory CD8 T cells (TSTEM), CCR7+ PD-1- TIGIT-. CDR3 sequence reads: CASSIQSNQPQHF.